The next 3 T cell receptor beta chains were all read from a single sample in a study of quantifying T cell responses using KT2 cells. Turning to the study itself: cDNA was made from DNase-treated RNA using alpha and beta constant primers.

Each cDNA got a UMI-containing oligo ligated at its 3' end. An equimolar mix of RC1.1 and RC1.2 primed the beta chain across TRBC1 and TRBC2. TCRdb re-called the UMI-ligation and nested PCR reads through MiXCR, storing one row per CDR3 protein. The sample lists about 53,000 distinct CDR3 sequences; approximately 13% were seen once. The specimen was PBMCs spiked with cells of the T cell clone KT2. The source of these receptors is a human donor.

This clonotype came up a few times. The chain has TRBV7-9 and TRBJ1-3, with 8 bases lining up with TRBD1. CDR1 is SEHNR and CDR2 is FQNEAQ in the germline V gene (reference sequence). V lost 0 bases to trimming and J lost 3 bases; unmatched junction nucleotides: 10. The CDR3 has 18 amino acids. The CDR3 spells CASSLAGQVLIIGNTIYF. In nucleotides, the CDR3 is TGTGCCAGCAGCTTAGCGGGACAGGTTTTGATTATTGGAAACACCATATATTTT.

This sequence joins TRBV6-1 and TRBJ2-1; D call uncertain. CDR3 length equals 19 residues. Trimming took 2 bases from V and 1 from J, leaving 21 bases between them. The germline gives CDR1 MNHNS, CDR2 SASEGT. The CDR3 sequence is CASSERGWLNEISYNEQFF. CDR3 nucleotides: TGTGCCAGCAGTGAAAGAGGTTGGCTAAACGAGATTTCCTACAATGAGCAGTTCTTC.

V and J are TRBV20-1 and TRBJ2-5; a weak D match, TRBD2 (6 bases). Germline-derived CDR1 and CDR2 are DFQATT and SNEGSKA (reference sequence). V was trimmed by 4 bases and J by 4 bases, leaving 16 bases between them. This CDR3 is 14 amino acids long. DNA of the CDR3: TGCAGTGCTACCCCCCCGGGACTCGGAGAGACCCAGTACTTC. Its translation is CSATPPGLGETQYF.